This T cell receptor (beta chain) is drawn from a study of blood T cell repertoires in COVID-19. As for the study in general: T cells, B-cell-depleted T cells, or PBMCs supplied cDNA or gDNA.

The assay was immunoSEQ multiplex PCR, and TCRdb's table has in-frame clones only and misses some. The sample consists of 150,000 or so clones, about 88% of them appearing once. The TCR sequence derives from an elderly woman with acute or convalescent COVID-19. Input material: peripheral blood.

The CDR3, as DNA: TGTGCCAGCAGTTATCGACAAACCATGAACACTGAAGCTTTCTTT. It specifies CASSYRQTMNTEAFF. The chain links TRBV6-2 or TRBV6-3 to TRBJ1-1, with D unresolved. CDR3 length: 15 residues. CDR1 is MNHEY and CDR2 is SVGEGT in the germline V gene. V was pared by 3 bases and J by 0 bases, with 11 bases between.